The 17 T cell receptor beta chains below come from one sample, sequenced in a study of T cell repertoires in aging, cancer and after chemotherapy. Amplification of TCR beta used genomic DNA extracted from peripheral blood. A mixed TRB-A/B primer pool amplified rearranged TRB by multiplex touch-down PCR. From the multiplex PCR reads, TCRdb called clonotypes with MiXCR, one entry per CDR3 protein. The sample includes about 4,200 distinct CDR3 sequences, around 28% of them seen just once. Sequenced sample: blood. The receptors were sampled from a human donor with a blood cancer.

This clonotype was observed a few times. CDR3 residues: CASSQLAGGRNEQFF. CDR3 nucleotide sequence: TGTGCCAGCAGTCAATTGGCTGGGGGTAGAAATGAGCAGTTCTTC. The V call is TRBV5-6, the J call TRBJ2-1; D could derive from TRBD1 or TRBD2 (5 bases each). There are 15 residues in the CDR3. Germline CDR1 SGHDT, CDR2 YYEEEE. V dropped 5 bases and J dropped 7 bases, with 19 bases sitting between them.

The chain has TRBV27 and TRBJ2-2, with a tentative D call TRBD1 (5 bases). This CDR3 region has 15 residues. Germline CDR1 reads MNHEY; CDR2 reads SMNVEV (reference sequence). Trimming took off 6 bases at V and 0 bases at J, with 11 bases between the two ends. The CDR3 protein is CASRQTGANTGELFF. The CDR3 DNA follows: TGTGCCAGCAGACAAACAGGAGCGAACACCGGGGAGCTGTTTTTT.

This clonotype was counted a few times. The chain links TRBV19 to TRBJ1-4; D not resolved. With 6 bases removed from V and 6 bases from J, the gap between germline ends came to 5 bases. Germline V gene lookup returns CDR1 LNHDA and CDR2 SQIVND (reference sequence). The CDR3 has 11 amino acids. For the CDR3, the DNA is TGTGCCAGTAGAGACTATGAAAAACTGTTTTTT. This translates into CASRDYEKLFF.

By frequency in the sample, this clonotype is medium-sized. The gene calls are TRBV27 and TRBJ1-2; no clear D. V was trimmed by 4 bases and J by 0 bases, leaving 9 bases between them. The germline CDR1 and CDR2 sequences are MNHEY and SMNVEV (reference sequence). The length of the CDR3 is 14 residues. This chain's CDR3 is CASSSRAANYGYTF. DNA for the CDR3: TGTGCCAGCAGTTCACGGGCAGCTAACTATGGCTACACCTTC.

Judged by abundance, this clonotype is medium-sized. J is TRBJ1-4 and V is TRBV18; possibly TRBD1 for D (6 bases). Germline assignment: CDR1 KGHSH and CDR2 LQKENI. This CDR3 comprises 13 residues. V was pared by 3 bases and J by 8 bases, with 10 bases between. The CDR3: CASSPGQGEKLFF. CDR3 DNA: TGTGCCAGCTCACCGGGTCAGGGGGAAAAACTGTTTTTT. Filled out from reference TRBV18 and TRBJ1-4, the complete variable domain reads NAGVMQNPRHLVRRRGQEARLRCSPMKGHSHVYWYRQLPEEGLKFMVYLQKENIIDESGMPKERFSAEFPKEGPSILRIQQVVRGDSAAYFCASSPGQGEKLFFGSGTQLSVL.

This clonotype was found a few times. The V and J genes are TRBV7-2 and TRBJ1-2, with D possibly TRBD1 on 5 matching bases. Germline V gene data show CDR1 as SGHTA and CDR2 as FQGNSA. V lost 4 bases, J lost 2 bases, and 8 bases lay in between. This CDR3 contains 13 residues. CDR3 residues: CASSSGRNYGYTF. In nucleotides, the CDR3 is TGTGCCAGCAGCTCGGGACGCAACTATGGCTACACCTTC. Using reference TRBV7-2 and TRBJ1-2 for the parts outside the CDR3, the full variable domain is GAGVSQSPSNKVTEKGKDVELRCDPISGHTALYWYRQSLGQGLEFLIYFQGNSAPDKSGLPSDRFSAERTGGSVSTLTIQRTQQEDSAVYLCASSSGRNYGYTFGSGTRLTVV.

CDR3 sequence: CASSSVGTSSYEQYF. Written as DNA, the CDR3 is TGTGCCAGCAGCTCTGTCGGGACGAGCTCCTACGAGCAGTACTTC. The J gene is TRBJ2-7, the V gene TRBV7-9; perhaps D is TRBD1 or TRBD2 (5 bases each). The CDR3 extends over 15 amino acids. Trimming removed 4 bases from V and 0 bases from J, with 13 bases in between. Germline loops: CDR1 SEHNR, CDR2 FQNEAQ (reference sequence).

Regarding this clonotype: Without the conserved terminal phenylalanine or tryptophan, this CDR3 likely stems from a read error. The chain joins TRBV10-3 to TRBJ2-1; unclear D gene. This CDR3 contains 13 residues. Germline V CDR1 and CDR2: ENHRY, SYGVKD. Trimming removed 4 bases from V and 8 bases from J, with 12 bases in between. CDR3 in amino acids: CAISGETYDEQFL. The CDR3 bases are TGTGCCATCAGTGGAGAGACGTACGATGAGCAGTTCCTC.

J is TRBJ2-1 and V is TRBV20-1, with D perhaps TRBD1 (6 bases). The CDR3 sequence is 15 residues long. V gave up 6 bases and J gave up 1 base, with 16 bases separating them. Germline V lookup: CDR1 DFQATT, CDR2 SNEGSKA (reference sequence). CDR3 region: CSALQGHRSYNEQFF. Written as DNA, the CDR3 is TGCAGTGCATTACAGGGTCATAGGTCCTACAATGAGCAGTTCTTC.

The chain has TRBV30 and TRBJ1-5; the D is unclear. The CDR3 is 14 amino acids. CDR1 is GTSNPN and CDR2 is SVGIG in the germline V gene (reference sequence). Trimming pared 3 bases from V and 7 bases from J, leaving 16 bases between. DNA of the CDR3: TGTGCCTGGAGAGCAGCGCACCCCGAGCAGCCCCAGCATTTT. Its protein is CAWRAAHPEQPQHF.

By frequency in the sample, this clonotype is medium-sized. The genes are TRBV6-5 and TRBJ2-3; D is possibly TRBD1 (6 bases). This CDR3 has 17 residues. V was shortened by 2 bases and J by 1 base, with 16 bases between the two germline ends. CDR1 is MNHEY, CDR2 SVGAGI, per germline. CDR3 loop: CASSYRRQVSGTDTQYF. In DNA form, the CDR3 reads TGTGCCAGCAGTTACCGAAGACAGGTTTCGGGCACAGATACGCAGTATTTT.

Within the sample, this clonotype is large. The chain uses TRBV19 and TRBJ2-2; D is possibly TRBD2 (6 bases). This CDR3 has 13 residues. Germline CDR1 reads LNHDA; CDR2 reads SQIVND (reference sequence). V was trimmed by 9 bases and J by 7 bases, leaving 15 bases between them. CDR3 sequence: CASQRTGVGELFF. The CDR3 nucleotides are TGTGCCAGCCAACGTACGGGGGTCGGGGAGCTGTTTTTT.

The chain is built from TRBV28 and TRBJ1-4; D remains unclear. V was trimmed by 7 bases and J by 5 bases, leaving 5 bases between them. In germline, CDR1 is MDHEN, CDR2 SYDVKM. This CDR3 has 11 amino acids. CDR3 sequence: CASTENEKLFF. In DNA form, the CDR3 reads TGTGCCAGCACCGAAAATGAAAAACTGTTTTTT.

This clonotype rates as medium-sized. The CDR3 DNA reads as TGCAGCGTCCTAGCGACACGAGGAACAGATACGCAGTATTTT. Residues: CSVLATRGTDTQYF. V is TRBV29-1 and J is TRBJ2-3, with D tentatively TRBD2 (6 bases). CDR3 length: 14 amino acids. The germline V gene encodes CDR1 SQVTM and CDR2 ANQGSEA. V was trimmed by 6 bases and J by 3 bases, leaving 16 bases between them.

As DNA, the CDR3 is TGCAGTGCTAACCTAGCGAGATCCTTCTTTAGCACAGATACGCAGTATTTT. Translation gives CSANLARSFFSTDTQYF. This chain links TRBV20-1 with TRBJ2-3; D is perhaps TRBD2 (6 bases). This CDR3 is built from 17 residues. Trimming left V 4 bases short and J 0 bases short, with 20 bases between. From germline, CDR1 is DFQATT and CDR2 SNEGSKA (reference sequence).

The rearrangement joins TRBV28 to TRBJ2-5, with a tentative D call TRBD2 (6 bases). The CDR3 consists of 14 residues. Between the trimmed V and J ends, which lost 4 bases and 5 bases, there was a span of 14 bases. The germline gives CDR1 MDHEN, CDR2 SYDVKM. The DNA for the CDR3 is TGTGCCAGCAGTTCCCCGGAAGGGAGGGAGACCCAGTACTTC. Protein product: CASSSPEGRETQYF.

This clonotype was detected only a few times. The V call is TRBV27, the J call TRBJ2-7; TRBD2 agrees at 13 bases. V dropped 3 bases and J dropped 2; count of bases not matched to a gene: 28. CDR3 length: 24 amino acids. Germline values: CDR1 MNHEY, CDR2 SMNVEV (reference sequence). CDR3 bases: TGTGCCAGCAGTTTGGGACTCAGGACAGGCGTTCCGGGACTAGCGGGACCGGGGCCCTACGAGCAGTACTTC. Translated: CASSLGLRTGVPGLAGPGPYEQYF.